These T cell receptor beta chains were read from a single sample in a study of memory CD8 T cells in hepatitis C reinfection. The table came from immunoSEQ multiplex PCR; TCRdb's copy has only in-frame clones and leaves some out. This sample carries 45,000 to 65,000 clones, just under 90% of them seen once, and the ten largest clones take approximately 1%. Input material: naive CD8+ T cells sorted from blood. The receptors come from a man aged 18-30 years with hepatitis C virus infection. The CDR3 runs from the conserved cysteine through the conserved F or W. Each record gives: CDR3 protein, J gene, D gene, V gene. The D gene is left open where the match is weak.

CDR3 protein: CASSEIPGAGETQYF
J gene: TRBJ2-5
D gene: .
V gene: TRBV2

CDR3 protein: CASSSSGGMENQPQHF
J gene: TRBJ1-5
D gene: .
V gene: TRBV7-9

CDR3 protein: CASSLGDRGGEQFF
J gene: TRBJ2-1
D gene: .
V gene: TRBV28

CDR3 protein: CASSQAPWGGEQYF
J gene: .
D gene: .
V gene: TRBV4-2

CDR3 protein: CASSQEFRGGELFF
J gene: TRBJ2-2
D gene: .
V gene: TRBV4-2

CDR3 protein: CSVADQALNYGYTF
J gene: TRBJ1-2
D gene: .
V gene: TRBV29-1

CDR3 protein: CASSLGQSGVYQETQYF
J gene: TRBJ2-5
D gene: .
V gene: TRBV28

CDR3 protein: CASTGQQGVNTGELFF
J gene: TRBJ2-2
D gene: .
V gene: TRBV2

CDR3 protein: CASGGQDTDTQYF
J gene: TRBJ2-3
D gene: TRBD1
V gene: TRBV6-5

CDR3 protein: CASSLELEETQYF
J gene: TRBJ2-5
D gene: .
V gene: TRBV28

CDR3 protein: CSVERAETYEQYF
J gene: TRBJ2-7
D gene: .
V gene: TRBV29-1

CDR3 protein: CASSQDLGGMWETQYF
J gene: TRBJ2-5
D gene: .
V gene: TRBV4-1

CDR3 protein: CATATGLPLNEQFF
J gene: TRBJ2-1
D gene: .
V gene: TRBV27

CDR3 protein: CASSLGPGLGYTF
J gene: TRBJ1-2
D gene: .
V gene: TRBV27

CDR3 protein: CASSLTSGGFYEQFF
J gene: TRBJ2-1
D gene: TRBD2
V gene: TRBV5-4

CDR3 protein: CASSGEVGETDTQYF
J gene: TRBJ2-3
D gene: .
V gene: TRBV9

CDR3 protein: CASSISQGRQPYEQYF
J gene: TRBJ2-7
D gene: .
V gene: TRBV27

CDR3 protein: CASSLGSGRGRETQYF
J gene: TRBJ2-5
D gene: TRBD2
V gene: TRBV11-3

CDR3 protein: CASSLITGEDNEQFF
J gene: TRBJ2-1
D gene: .
V gene: TRBV7-9

CDR3 protein: CSVGLAGYQETQYF
J gene: TRBJ2-5
D gene: TRBD2
V gene: TRBV29-1

CDR3 protein: CASSYGTRNNEQFF
J gene: TRBJ2-1
D gene: TRBD2
V gene: TRBV7-8

CDR3 protein: CASSWSMGADGYTF
J gene: TRBJ1-2
D gene: .
V gene: TRBV5-1

CDR3 protein: CASSFYGTSQETQYF
J gene: TRBJ2-5
D gene: TRBD2
V gene: TRBV7-2

CDR3 protein: CASSQGARADTQYF
J gene: TRBJ2-3
D gene: .
V gene: TRBV4-1